Following are 26 T cell receptor beta chains from one sample sequenced in a study of blood T cell repertoires in COVID-19. Some clones are missing from TCRdb's copy, which holds only in-frame ones; the method was immunoSEQ multiplex PCR. Here the sample spans 220,000 or so clones, about four fifths being singletons. Specimen: peripheral blood. These receptors originate from a woman of 80 years or more with acute or convalescent COVID-19.

V and J are TRBV19 and TRBJ1-5, with 10 positions matching TRBD1. The CDR3 covers 17 residues. With 0 bases clipped from V and 4 bases from J, the junction kept 6 bases outside the gene matches. Germline CDR1 and CDR2: LNHDA and SQIVND (reference sequence). The CDR3 reads CASSIDPGGQGNQPQHF. The CDR3 DNA reads as TGTGCCAGTAGTATAGATCCCGGGGGACAGGGGAATCAGCCCCAGCATTTT.

The gene calls are TRBV29-1 and TRBJ2-3; 8 bases are shared with TRBD2. The trim removed 0 bases at V and 8 bases at J, leaving 10 bases unmatched. Germline-derived CDR1 and CDR2 are SQVTM and ANQGSEA. The CDR3 length is 15 residues. The CDR3 nucleotides read TGCAGCGTTGAAGAGAGGATCGGGGGGGATGGTACGCAGTATTTT. This translates into CSVEERIGGDGTQYF.

The V and J genes are TRBV24-1 and TRBJ2-7; a weak D match, TRBD1 (6 bases). In germline, CDR1 is KGHDR, CDR2 SFDVKD. Trimming took off 1 base at V and 5 bases at J, with 14 bases between the two ends. The CDR3 length is 15 residues. CDR3 residues: CATSDFATGKNEQYF. CDR3 nucleotide sequence: TGTGCCACCAGTGATTTTGCAACAGGGAAGAACGAGCAGTACTTC.

This chain uses TRBV9 with TRBJ1-6, with D uncertain. Looked up from germline, CDR1 is SGDLS and CDR2 is YYNGEE. V lost 0 bases to trimming and J lost 8 bases, with 3 bases between them. CDR3 size: 12 residues. In DNA form, the CDR3 reads TGTGCCAGCAGCGTAGCCGATTCACCCCTCCACTTT. Residues: CASSVADSPLHF.

This clone is a singleton in its sample. The rearrangement uses TRBV11-2 and TRBJ1-5; weak D call: TRBD2 (5 bases). The end of the DNA is better explained by TRBJ2-3, so the J call may be wrong. Germline assignment: CDR1 SGHAT and CDR2 FQNNGV. The CDR3 spans 15 residues. CDR3 loop: CASSLGGLSNQPQYF. The CDR3 nucleotides are TGTGCCAGCAGCTTAGGAGGACTTAGCAATCAGCCCCAGTATTTT.

This chain links TRBV27 with TRBJ1-3; D unclear. CDR1 MNHEY and CDR2 SMNVEV come from the germline V gene (reference sequence). This CDR3 has 13 amino acids. V was shortened by 8 bases and J by 7 bases, with 15 bases between the two germline ends. The CDR3 sequence: CASSPSNLNTIYF. The CDR3 DNA reads TGTGCCAGCTCCCCGTCTAATCTCAACACCATATATTTT.

CDR3 bases: TGTGCCAGCAGCCACTTAGACACTGGCTACGAGCAGTACTTC. Its translation: CASSHLDTGYEQYF. The chain couples TRBV14 to TRBJ2-7; no reliable D call. This CDR3 spans 14 amino acids. Looked up from germline, CDR1 is SGHDN and CDR2 is FVKESK. Trimming took 3 bases from V and 3 from J, leaving 12 bases between them.

This clone was detected only a few times. This rearrangement joins TRBV1 to TRBJ1-4. TRBV1 is assigned pseudogene status. The CDR3 loop spans 14 amino acids. The CDR3 sequence: CTSSPTNLDEKLFF. The CDR3 nucleotides read TGCACCAGCAGCCCTACGAACTTGGATGAAAAACTGTTTTTT.

The rearrangement uses TRBV24-1 and TRBJ2-1, with TRBD2 matching over 9 bases. Germline V gives CDR1 KGHDR, CDR2 SFDVKD. The CDR3 extends over 16 amino acids. Trimming at V came to 1 base and at J to 5 bases, leaving 5 bases not matched to a gene. The CDR3 DNA follows: TGTGCCACCAGTGATTTAACCCCTAGCGGGGACAATGAGCAGTTCTTC. Protein: CATSDLTPSGDNEQFF.

This chain joins TRBV19 and TRBJ1-1; D is perhaps TRBD1 (6 bases). Trimming took 3 bases from V and 2 from J, leaving 13 bases between them. From germline, CDR1 is LNHDA and CDR2 SQIVND (reference sequence). This CDR3 contains 15 residues. The CDR3 loop is CASSIQGQLNTEAFF. For the CDR3, the DNA is TGTGCCAGTAGTATCCAGGGGCAGTTAAACACTGAAGCTTTCTTT.

The V call is TRBV5-4, the J call TRBJ1-6; D ambiguous. The CDR3 loop spans 14 amino acids. Germline values: CDR1 SGHNT, CDR2 YYREEE (reference sequence). V was trimmed by 2 bases and J by 10 bases, leaving 13 bases between them. This chain's CDR3 is CASSFRGLSSPLHF. The CDR3 nucleotides read TGTGCCAGCAGCTTTCGGGGTTTAAGCTCACCCCTCCACTTT.

This clone was counted a few times. The chain employs TRBV27 and TRBJ1-6, with TRBD1 matching over 9 bases. The germline CDR1 and CDR2 sequences are MNHEY and SMNVEV (reference sequence). The length of the CDR3 is 15 residues. Trimming took 6 bases from V and 7 from J; bases not matched to a gene: 7. DNA of the CDR3: TGTGCCAGCAGCTTGACCGGGACAGGGAATTCACCCCTCCACTTT. Its translation: CASSLTGTGNSPLHF.

This clone was observed a handful of times. The J gene is TRBJ1-2, the V gene TRBV2; possibly TRBD1 for D (6 bases). Per the germline V gene, CDR1 is SNHLY and CDR2 is FYNNEI. V lost 1 base to trimming and J lost 8 bases, with 17 bases between them. The length of the CDR3 is 15 residues. This CDR3 is CASSEGGVGTWGYTF. Written as DNA, the CDR3 is TGTGCCAGCAGTGAAGGGGGAGTAGGGACATGGGGCTACACCTTC. Variable domain in full (rest from reference TRBV2 and TRBJ1-2): EPEVTQTPSHQVTQMGQEVILRCVPISNHLYFYWYRQILGQKVEFLVSFYNNEISEKSEIFDDQFSVERPDGSNFTLKIRSTKLEDSAMYFCASSEGGVGTWGYTFGSGTRLTVV.

The V gene is TRBV7-2, the J gene TRBJ1-5; 7 nucleotides match TRBD1. The CDR3 totals 15 residues. V gave up 2 bases and J gave up 0 bases; unmatched junction bases: 1. Germline assignment: CDR1 SGHTA and CDR2 FQGNSA. Here the CDR3 reads CASSLQGVSNQPQHF. DNA of the CDR3: TGTGCCAGCAGCTTACAGGGGGTTAGCAATCAGCCCCAGCATTTT.

The chain links TRBV6-6 to TRBJ2-2, with 12 bases fitting TRBD2. Germline CDR1 reads MNHNY; CDR2 reads SVGAGI (reference sequence). V shed 5 bases and J 2 bases; nucleotides not matched to a gene: 3. The length of the CDR3 is 16 residues. The CDR3 here is CASSRLAGDNTGELFF. CDR3 DNA: TGTGCCAGCAGTCGACTAGCGGGGGATAACACCGGGGAGCTGTTTTTT.

This rearrangement joins TRBV19 to TRBJ1-2, with D hard to call. Germline V gene lookup returns CDR1 LNHDA and CDR2 SQIVND (reference sequence). V was shortened by 5 bases and J by 8 bases, with 15 bases between the two germline ends. CDR3 length equals 13 residues. The CDR3 loop is CASSGLVPTGYTF. The CDR3 DNA reads as TGTGCCAGTAGTGGACTAGTCCCAACCGGCTACACCTTC.

The genes are TRBV11-2 and TRBJ2-7; D uncertain. Germline loops: CDR1 SGHAT, CDR2 FQNNGV. CDR3 length: 14 amino acids. V was shortened by 3 bases and J by 3 bases, with 12 bases between the two germline ends. CDR3 region: CASSLAGFNYEQYF. For the CDR3, the DNA is TGTGCCAGCAGCTTGGCAGGTTTTAACTACGAGCAGTACTTC.

The count of this clone is one. This chain uses TRBV5-1 with TRBJ1-2, with 10 bases aligning to TRBD1. This CDR3 spans 15 amino acids. Trimming at V came to 3 bases and at J to 8 bases, leaving 10 bases not matched to a gene. CDR1 is SGHRS, CDR2 YFSETQ, per germline. DNA for the CDR3: TGCGCCAGCAGCTCCAGAACCGGGACAGGGGAAGGCTACACCTTC. Residues: CASSSRTGTGEGYTF.

This clone turned up a few times. The gene calls are TRBV21-1 and TRBJ1-1; the table's D gene call, TRBD1, was not cross checked with the DNA. TRBV21-1 is deemed a pseudogene. This CDR3 is 16 amino acids long. The CDR3 loop is CASSKGVAGGVTEAFF. In nucleotides, the CDR3 is TGTGCCAGCAGCAAAGGGGTAGCAGGGGGAGTCACTGAAGCTTTCTTT.

Here the CDR3 DNA reads TGTGCCAGCAGCCCCCGGACAGGAAAGGGCAACACTGAAGCTTTCTTT. This sequence encodes CASSPRTGKGNTEAFF. The chain is built from TRBV7-9 and TRBJ1-1; 7 bases are a match to TRBD1. V shed 5 bases and J 2 bases; nucleotides not matched to a gene: 11. This CDR3 is 16 amino acids long. CDR1 is SEHNR and CDR2 is FQNEAQ in the germline V gene (reference sequence).

The chain is built from TRBV28 and TRBJ1-1; D may be TRBD1 (5 bases). This CDR3 comprises 15 residues. Deletions cut 3 bases from V and 6 bases from J, with 17 bases between. Germline CDR1 MDHEN, CDR2 SYDVKM. The CDR3 region is CASSFPGRRGAEAFF. The CDR3 coding sequence is TGTGCCAGCAGTTTCCCCGGACGGAGGGGAGCTGAAGCTTTCTTT.

This chain links TRBV6-5 with TRBJ1-5; D is perhaps TRBD1 (5 bases). The CDR3 contains 14 residues. Looked up from germline, CDR1 is MNHEY and CDR2 is SVGAGI. The V and J ends lost 7 bases and 7 bases respectively, with 17 bases between them. DNA of the CDR3: TGTGCCAGCAACGGACCTACGGGGGTCCAGCCCCAGCATTTT. This codes for CASNGPTGVQPQHF.

This chain uses TRBV28 with TRBJ2-3; 10 bases fit TRBD1. V lost 5 bases to trimming and J lost 1 base; unmatched junction nucleotides: 9. The CDR3 runs 17 residues. Per the germline V gene, CDR1 is MDHEN and CDR2 is SYDVKM. The CDR3 DNA follows: TGTGCCAGCAGTGGACCGCGGACAGGGGGGGGCACAGATACGCAGTATTTT. Translating it yields CASSGPRTGGGTDTQYF.

The chain couples TRBV4-3 to TRBJ2-7; 11 nucleotides line up with TRBD2. Trimming removed 1 base from V and 4 bases from J; junction bases left unmatched: 3. The CDR3 is 15 amino acids. Germline values: CDR1 LGHNA, CDR2 YSLEER. CDR3 nucleotide sequence: TGCGCCAGCAGCCAAGTAGCGGGGGGGCCTTACGAGCAGTACTTC. Translated, it gives CASSQVAGGPYEQYF.

The chain is built from TRBV18 and TRBJ1-4; 8 nucleotides agree with TRBD1. Germline assignment: CDR1 KGHSH and CDR2 LQKENI. The CDR3 loop spans 15 amino acids. V was clipped by 3 bases and J by 8 bases; unmatched bases: 8. The CDR3 sequence is CASSPGQGGGEKLFF. The CDR3 DNA follows: TGTGCCAGCTCACCTGGACAGGGTGGGGGCGAAAAACTGTTTTTT. The entire variable domain, with the rest obtained from reference TRBV18 and TRBJ1-4, is as follows: NAGVMQNPRHLVRRRGQEARLRCSPMKGHSHVYWYRQLPEEGLKFMVYLQKENIIDESGMPKERFSAEFPKEGPSILRIQQVVRGDSAAYFCASSPGQGGGEKLFFGSGTQLSVL.

This clone was detected only once. The chain is built from TRBV5-1 and TRBJ2-1; TRBD2 matches 8 bases. V gave up 4 bases and J gave up 1 base; unmatched junction bases: 4. This CDR3 has 15 residues. CDR1 and CDR2 from the germline V gene are SGHRS and YFSETQ. The CDR3 reads CASSALAGSYNEQFF. The DNA of the CDR3 is TGCGCCAGCAGCGCCCTAGCGGGTTCCTACAATGAGCAGTTCTTC.